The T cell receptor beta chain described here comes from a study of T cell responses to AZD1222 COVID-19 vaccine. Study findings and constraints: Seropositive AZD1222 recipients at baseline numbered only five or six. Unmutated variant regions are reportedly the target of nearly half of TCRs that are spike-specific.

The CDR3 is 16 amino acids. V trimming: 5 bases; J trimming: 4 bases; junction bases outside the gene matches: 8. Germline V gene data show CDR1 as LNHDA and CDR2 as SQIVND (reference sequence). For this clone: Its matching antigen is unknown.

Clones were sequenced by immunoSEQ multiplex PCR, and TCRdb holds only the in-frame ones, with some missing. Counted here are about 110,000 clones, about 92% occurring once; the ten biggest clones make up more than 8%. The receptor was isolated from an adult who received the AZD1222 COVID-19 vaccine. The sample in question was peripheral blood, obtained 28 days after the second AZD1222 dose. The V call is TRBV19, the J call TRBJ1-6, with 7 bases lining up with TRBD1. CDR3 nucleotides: TGTGCCAGTAGTGCCGGGGGACAGCAATATAATTCACCCCTCCACTTT. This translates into CASSAGGQQYNSPLHF.